This T cell receptor beta chain stems from a study of T cells after yellow fever vaccination. The study's findings and limits: Once the booster was given, most primary-vaccination clones reappeared, at about 95% for CD4 and over 85% for CD8. CD4 and CD8 compartments shared a small share of clonotypes.

Conversion of TCR transcripts into cDNA relied on 5'RACE template switching, which added a universal primer site and UMIs. In TCRdb, the 5' RACE reads were re-called with MiXCR into one record per CDR3 protein. The data contain 70,000 to 80,000 distinct CDR3 sequences, about 7.2% of them singletons. The germline CDR1 and CDR2 sequences are MNHEY and SMNVEV (reference sequence). Losses at the gene ends were 7 bases for V and 4 bases for J; bases not matched to a gene: 9. This CDR3 spans 15 amino acids. This clonotype was counted many times. Its specificity is unknown. The chain recombines TRBV27 with TRBJ2-2, with 7 bases lining up with TRBD2. Sample: CD8+ T cells sorted from PBMCs, taken roughly 10 days after the first yellow fever vaccination. This clonotype was sampled from a man aged 18 to 29 who received the YFV17D yellow fever vaccine. The CDR3 spells CASMGGVGFTGELFF. The DNA of the CDR3 is TGTGCCAGCATGGGGGGGGTAGGGTTCACCGGGGAGCTGTTTTTT.